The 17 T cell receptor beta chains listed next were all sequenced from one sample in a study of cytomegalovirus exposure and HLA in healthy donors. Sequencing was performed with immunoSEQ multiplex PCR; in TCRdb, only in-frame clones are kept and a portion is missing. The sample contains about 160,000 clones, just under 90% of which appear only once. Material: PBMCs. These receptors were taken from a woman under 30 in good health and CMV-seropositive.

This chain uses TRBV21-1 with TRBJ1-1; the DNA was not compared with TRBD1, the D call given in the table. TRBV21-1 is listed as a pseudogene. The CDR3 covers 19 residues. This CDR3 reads CASSNWLPNITRKNTEAFF. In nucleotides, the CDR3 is TGTGCCAGCAGCAATTGGCTCCCCAACATTACCCGAAAGAACACTGAAGCTTTCTTT.

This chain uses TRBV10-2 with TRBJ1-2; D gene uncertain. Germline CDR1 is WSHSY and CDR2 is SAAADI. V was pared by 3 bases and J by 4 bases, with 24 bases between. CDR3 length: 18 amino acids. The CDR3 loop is CASSDPGAPKGGGYGYTF. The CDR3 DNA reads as TGCGCCAGCAGTGATCCAGGCGCACCAAAGGGTGGAGGCTATGGCTACACCTTC.

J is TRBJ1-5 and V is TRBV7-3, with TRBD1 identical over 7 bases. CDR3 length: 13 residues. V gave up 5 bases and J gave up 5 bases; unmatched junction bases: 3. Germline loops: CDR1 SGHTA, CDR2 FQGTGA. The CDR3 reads CASSPDRDQPQHF. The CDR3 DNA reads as TGTGCCAGCAGCCCCGACAGGGATCAGCCCCAGCATTTT.

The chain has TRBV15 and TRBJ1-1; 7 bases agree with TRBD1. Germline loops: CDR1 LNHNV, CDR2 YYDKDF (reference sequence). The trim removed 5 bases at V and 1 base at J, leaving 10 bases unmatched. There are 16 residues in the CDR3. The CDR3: CATSRRGGRGNTEAFF. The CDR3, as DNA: TGTGCCACCAGCCGAAGAGGGGGCCGCGGGAACACTGAAGCTTTCTTT.

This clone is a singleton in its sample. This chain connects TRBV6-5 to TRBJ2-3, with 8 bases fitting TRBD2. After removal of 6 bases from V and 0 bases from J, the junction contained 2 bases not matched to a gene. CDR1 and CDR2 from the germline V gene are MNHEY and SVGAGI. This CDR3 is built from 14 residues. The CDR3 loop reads CASRAGESTDTQYF. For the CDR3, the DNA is TGTGCCAGCAGAGCGGGAGAGAGCACAGATACGCAGTATTTT.

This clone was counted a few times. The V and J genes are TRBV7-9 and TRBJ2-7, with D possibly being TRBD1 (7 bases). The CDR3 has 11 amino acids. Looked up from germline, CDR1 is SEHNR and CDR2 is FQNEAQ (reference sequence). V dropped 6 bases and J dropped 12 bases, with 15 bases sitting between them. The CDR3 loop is CASSRTGDSYF. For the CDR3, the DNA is TGTGCCAGCAGTCGAACAGGGGACTCGTACTTC.

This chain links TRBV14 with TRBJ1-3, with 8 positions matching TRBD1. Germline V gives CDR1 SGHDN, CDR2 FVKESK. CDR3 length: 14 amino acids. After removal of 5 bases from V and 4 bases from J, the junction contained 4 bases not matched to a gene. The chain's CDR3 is CASSTRTGGNTIYF. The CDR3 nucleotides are TGTGCCAGCAGCACCCGGACAGGGGGAAACACCATATATTTT.

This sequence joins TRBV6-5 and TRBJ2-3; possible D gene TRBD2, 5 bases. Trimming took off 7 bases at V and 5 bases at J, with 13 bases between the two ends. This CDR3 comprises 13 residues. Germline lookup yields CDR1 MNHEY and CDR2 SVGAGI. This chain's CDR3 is CASTPGGQDTQYF. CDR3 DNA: TGTGCCAGCACCCCCGGAGGCCAAGATACGCAGTATTTT.

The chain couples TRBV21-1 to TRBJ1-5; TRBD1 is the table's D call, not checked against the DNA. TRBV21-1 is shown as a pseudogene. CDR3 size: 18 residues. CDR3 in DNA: TGTGCCAGCAGCAACGTTTCCGCTGAGAACAGGCTCAATCAGCCCCAGCATTTT. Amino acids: CASSNVSAENRLNQPQHF.

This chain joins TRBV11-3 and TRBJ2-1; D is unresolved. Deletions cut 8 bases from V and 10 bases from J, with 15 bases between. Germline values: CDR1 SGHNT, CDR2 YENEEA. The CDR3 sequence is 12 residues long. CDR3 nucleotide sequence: TGTGCCAGCTCGCCTTGGGCCGGAGAGCAGTTCTTC. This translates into CASSPWAGEQFF. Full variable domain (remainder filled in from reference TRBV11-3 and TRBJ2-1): EAGVVQSPRYKIIEKKQPVAFWCNPISGHNTLYWYLQNLGQGPELLIRYENEEAVDDSQLPKDRFSAERLKGVDSTLKIQPAELGDSAVYLCASSPWAGEQFFGPGTRLTVL.

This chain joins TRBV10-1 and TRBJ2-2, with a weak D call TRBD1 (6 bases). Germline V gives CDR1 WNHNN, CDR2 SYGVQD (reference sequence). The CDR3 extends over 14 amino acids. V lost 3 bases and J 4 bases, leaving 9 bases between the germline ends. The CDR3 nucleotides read TGCGCCAGCAGTGATACAGGGATCACCGGGGAGCTGTTTTTT. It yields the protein CASSDTGITGELFF.

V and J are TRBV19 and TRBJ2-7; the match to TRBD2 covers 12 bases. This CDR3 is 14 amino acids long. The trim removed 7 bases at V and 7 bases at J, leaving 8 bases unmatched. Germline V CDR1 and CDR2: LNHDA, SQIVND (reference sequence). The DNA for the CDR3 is TGTGCCAGTATGGGGACTAGCGGGCGTGGGGAGCAGTACTTC. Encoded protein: CASMGTSGRGEQYF.

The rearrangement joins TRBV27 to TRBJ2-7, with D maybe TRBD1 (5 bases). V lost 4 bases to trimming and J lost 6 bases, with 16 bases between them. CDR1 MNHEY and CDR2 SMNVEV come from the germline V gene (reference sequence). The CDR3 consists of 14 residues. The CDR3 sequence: CASSSDRAVGEQYF. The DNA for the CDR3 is TGTGCCAGCAGTTCTGACAGAGCTGTAGGCGAGCAGTACTTC.

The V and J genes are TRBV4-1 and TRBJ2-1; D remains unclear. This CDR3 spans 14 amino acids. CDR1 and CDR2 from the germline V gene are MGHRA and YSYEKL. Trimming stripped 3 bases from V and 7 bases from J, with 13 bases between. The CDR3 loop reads CASSHLMERNEQFF. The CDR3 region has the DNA TGCGCCAGCAGCCACCTGATGGAGAGAAATGAGCAGTTCTTC.

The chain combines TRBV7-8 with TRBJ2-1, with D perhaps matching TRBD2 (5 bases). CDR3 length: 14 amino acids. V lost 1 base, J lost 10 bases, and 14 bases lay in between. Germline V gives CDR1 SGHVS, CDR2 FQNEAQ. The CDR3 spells CASSLVLAGEEQFF. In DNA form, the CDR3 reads TGTGCCAGCAGCTTAGTCCTAGCTGGAGAAGAGCAGTTCTTC.

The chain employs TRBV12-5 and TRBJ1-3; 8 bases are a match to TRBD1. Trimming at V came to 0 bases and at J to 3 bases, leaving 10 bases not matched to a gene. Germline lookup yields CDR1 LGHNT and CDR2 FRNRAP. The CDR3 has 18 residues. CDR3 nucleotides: TGTGCTAGTGGTTTGGTATTCTTCCAGGGGGCGATTGGAAACACCATATATTTT. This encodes CASGLVFFQGAIGNTIYF. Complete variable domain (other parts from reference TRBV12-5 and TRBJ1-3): DARVTQTPRHKVTEMGQEVTMRCQPILGHNTVFWYRQTMMQGLELLAYFRNRAPLDDSGMPKDRFSAEMPDATLATLKIQPSEPRDSAVYFCASGLVFFQGAIGNTIYFGEGSWLTVV.

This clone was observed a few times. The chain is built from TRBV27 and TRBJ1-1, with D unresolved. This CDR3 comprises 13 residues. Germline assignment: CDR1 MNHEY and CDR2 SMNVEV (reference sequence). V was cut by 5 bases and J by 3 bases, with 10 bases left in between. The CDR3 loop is CASSRFGDTEAFF. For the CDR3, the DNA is TGTGCCAGCAGTAGGTTCGGAGACACTGAAGCTTTCTTT.